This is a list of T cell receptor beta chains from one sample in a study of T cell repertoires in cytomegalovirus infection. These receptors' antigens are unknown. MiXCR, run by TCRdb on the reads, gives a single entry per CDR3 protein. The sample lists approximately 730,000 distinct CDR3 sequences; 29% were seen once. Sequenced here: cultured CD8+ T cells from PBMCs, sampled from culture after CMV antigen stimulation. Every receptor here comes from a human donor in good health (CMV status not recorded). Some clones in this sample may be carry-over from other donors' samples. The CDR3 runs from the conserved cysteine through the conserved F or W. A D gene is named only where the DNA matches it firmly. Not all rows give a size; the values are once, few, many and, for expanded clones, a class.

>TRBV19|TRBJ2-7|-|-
CASSVDTTYEQYF
TGTGCCAGTAGTGTGGACACGACTTACGAGCAGTACTTC
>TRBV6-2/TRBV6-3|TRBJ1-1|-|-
CASSDPLEGMNTEAFF
TGTGCCAGCAGTGACCCTTTAGAGGGCATGAACACTGAAGCTTTCTTT
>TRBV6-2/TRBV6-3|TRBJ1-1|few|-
CASSYSRDGIEAFF
TGTGCCAGCAGTTACTCACGGGACGGGATCGAAGCTTTCTTT
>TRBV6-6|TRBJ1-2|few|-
CASSYSPDGGDYGYTF
TGTGCCAGCAGTTACTCCCCGGACGGGGGGGACTATGGCTACACCTTC
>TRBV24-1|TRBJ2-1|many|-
CATSEAGQPWDEQFF
TGTGCCACCAGTGAAGCAGGACAGCCTTGGGATGAGCAGTTCTTC
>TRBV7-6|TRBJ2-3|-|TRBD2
CASSPILAGGTDTQYF
TGTGCCAGCAGCCCAATACTAGCGGGGGGCACAGATACGCAGTATTTT
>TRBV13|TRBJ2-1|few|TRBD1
CASSLTGGTSDEQFF
TGTGCCAGCAGCTTGACAGGGGGCACATCAGATGAGCAGTTCTTC
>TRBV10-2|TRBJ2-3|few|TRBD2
CASSESRGLAGVGDTQYF
TGCGCCAGCAGTGAGTCGAGAGGACTAGCGGGGGTAGGAGATACGCAGTATTTT
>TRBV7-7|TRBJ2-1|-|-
CASSLVFGAYNEQFF
TGTGCTAGCAGCTTAGTTTTCGGCGCCTACAATGAGCAGTTCTTC
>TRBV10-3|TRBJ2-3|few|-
CAISEWGLKDTDTQYF
TGTGCCATCAGTGAATGGGGGCTAAAAGACACAGATACGCAGTATTTT
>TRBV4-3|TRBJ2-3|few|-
CASSKKGRPAPDTQYF
TGCGCCAGCAGCAAAAAAGGGAGACCTGCACCAGATACGCAGTATTTT
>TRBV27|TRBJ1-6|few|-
CASSFGATTSPLHF
TGTGCCAGCAGTTTCGGGGCTACCACTTCACCCCTCCACTTT
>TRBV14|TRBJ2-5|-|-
CASSQETEGTQYF
TGTGCCAGCAGCCAAGAAACAGAAGGGACCCAGTACTTC
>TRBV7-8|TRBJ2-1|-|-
CASSPPEFDNEQFF
TGTGCCAGCAGCCCGCCGGAGTTCGACAATGAGCAGTTCTTC
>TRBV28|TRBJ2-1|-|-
CASSSHTTRGQQFF
TGTGCCAGCAGTTCTCACACCACCAGGGGCCAGCAGTTCTTC
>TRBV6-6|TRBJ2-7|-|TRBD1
CASFSANRGLGEQYF
TGTGCCAGCTTTAGCGCTAACAGGGGGCTGGGGGAGCAGTACTTC
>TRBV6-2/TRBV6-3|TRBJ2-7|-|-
CASSYEYRGEQYF
TGTGCCAGCAGTTACGAGTATCGGGGCGAGCAGTACTTC
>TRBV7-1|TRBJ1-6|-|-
CASSPGGVSPGNSPLHF
TGTGCCAGCAGCCCCGGGGGTGTCTCGCCCGGGAATTCACCCCTCCACTTT
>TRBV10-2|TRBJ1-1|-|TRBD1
CASFLGGQGWNTEAFF
TGCGCCAGCTTTCTGGGGGGACAGGGGTGGAACACTGAAGCTTTCTTT
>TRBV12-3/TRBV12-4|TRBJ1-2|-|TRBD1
CASSSPGGGLNYGYTF
TGTGCCAGCAGTTCCCCTGGAGGGGGCCTTAACTATGGCTACACCTTC
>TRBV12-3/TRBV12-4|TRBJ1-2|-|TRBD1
CASSPPQGAYGYTF
TGTGCCAGCAGTCCGCCACAGGGGGCCTATGGCTACACCTTC
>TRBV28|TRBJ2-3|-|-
CASSISIERDTQYF
TGTGCCAGCAGCATAAGCATAGAAAGAGATACGCAGTATTTT
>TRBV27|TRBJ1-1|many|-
CASSPGAGWREAFF
TGTGCCAGCAGTCCCGGGGCAGGGTGGCGGGAAGCTTTCTTT
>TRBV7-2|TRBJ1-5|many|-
CASSLLGWGQPQHF
TGTGCCAGCAGCTTACTAGGGTGGGGTCAGCCCCAGCATTTT
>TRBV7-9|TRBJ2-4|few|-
CASSLARGRENIQYF
TGTGCCAGCAGCTTAGCTCGGGGCAGGGAAAACATTCAGTACTTC
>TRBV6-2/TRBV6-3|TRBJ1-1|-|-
CASSYWGSHEAFF
TGTGCCAGCAGTTACTGGGGGTCCCATGAAGCTTTCTTT
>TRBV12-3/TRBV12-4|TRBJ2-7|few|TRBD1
CASSLDRGPTPFSYEQYF
TGTGCCAGCAGTTTGGACAGGGGGCCAACTCCTTTCTCCTACGAGCAGTACTTC
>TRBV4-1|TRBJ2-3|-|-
CASSQSGGKTSTDTQYF
TGCGCCAGCAGCCAGAGCGGCGGGAAAACTAGCACAGATACGCAGTATTTT
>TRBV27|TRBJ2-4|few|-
CASSLSQRWRDIQYF
TGTGCCAGCAGTTTAAGCCAAAGGTGGAGAGACATTCAGTACTTC
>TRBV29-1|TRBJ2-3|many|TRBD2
CSVGGTDTQYF
TGCAGCGTGGGGGGGACAGATACGCAGTATTTT
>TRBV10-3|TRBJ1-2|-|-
CAITGPYGYTF
TGTGCCATTACTGGGCCCTATGGCTACACCTTC
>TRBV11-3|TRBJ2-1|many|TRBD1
CASSLDGGQGYNEQFF
TGTGCCAGCAGCTTAGATGGGGGACAGGGGTACAATGAGCAGTTCTTC
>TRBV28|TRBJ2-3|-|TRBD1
CASRIHRGRTDTQYF
TGTGCCAGCAGAATCCACAGGGGGCGCACAGATACGCAGTATTTT
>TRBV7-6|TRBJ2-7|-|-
CASTLRSAGFYEQYF
TGTGCCAGCACCCTCCGTAGCGCGGGATTCTACGAGCAGTACTTC
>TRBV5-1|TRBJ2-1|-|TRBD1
CASSFGTGTYNEQFF
TGCGCCAGCAGCTTCGGGACAGGGACCTACAATGAGCAGTTCTTC
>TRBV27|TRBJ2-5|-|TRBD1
CASSLRQGAGETQYF
TGTGCCAGCAGTTTGAGACAGGGGGCGGGGGAGACCCAGTACTTC